The next 16 T cell receptor beta chains were all read from a single sample in a study of blood T cell repertoires in COVID-19. Data came from immunoSEQ multiplex PCR; TCRdb stores just in-frame clones and leaves some out. Here the sample spans approximately 160,000 clones, around 84% being singletons. The material sequenced was PBMCs or T cells enriched from blood (not recorded which). All receptors derive from a man aged 45-60 years who had recovered from COVID-19.

The gene calls are TRBV6-6 and TRBJ1-2; a possible D gene is TRBD1 (5 bases). In germline, CDR1 is MNHNY, CDR2 SVGAGI (reference sequence). V was trimmed by 0 bases and J by 8 bases, leaving 7 bases between them. This CDR3 is 12 amino acids long. CDR3 nucleotide sequence: TGTGCCAGCAGTTACTCGACAGACGGCTACACCTTC. Protein: CASSYSTDGYTF.

The count of this clone is one. The chain joins TRBV5-1 to TRBJ2-5; D gene ambiguous. The CDR3 totals 16 residues. V dropped 1 base and J dropped 5 bases, with 18 bases sitting between them. Germline V lookup: CDR1 SGHRS, CDR2 YFSETQ. Here the CDR3 reads CASSLRQIRVAETQYF. The DNA of the CDR3 is TGCGCCAGCAGCTTGAGGCAAATTCGGGTCGCGGAGACCCAGTACTTC.

The CDR3 DNA follows: TGTGCCAGCAGTTACTCGATATCAGGGGCCCGTGAAAAACTGTTTTTT. This gives the protein CASSYSISGAREKLFF. The chain employs TRBV6-5 and TRBJ1-4; weak D call: TRBD1 (6 bases). V lost 0 bases, J lost 7 bases, and 15 bases lay in between. The CDR3 is 16 amino acids. Looked up from germline, CDR1 is MNHEY and CDR2 is SVGAGI.

This rearrangement joins TRBV21-1 to TRBJ1-5. TRBV21-1 counts as a pseudogene. The CDR3 loop spans 20 amino acids. CDR3 DNA sequence: TGTGCCAGCAGCAAAACGAGTATATTTCGGTCGGGACTAAGAGGTCAGCCCCAGCATTTT. Its translation: CASSKTSIFRSGLRGQPQHF.

The chain carries TRBV15 and TRBJ2-7; 8 nucleotides line up with TRBD2. Germline CDR1 reads LNHNV; CDR2 reads YYDKDF (reference sequence). J was trimmed by 0 bases and V by 0 bases; bases with no gene match: 10. This CDR3 is built from 18 residues. The CDR3 reads CATSRDSGLGPYSYEQYF. Written as DNA, the CDR3 is TGTGCCACCAGCAGAGATTCGGGACTAGGACCCTACTCCTACGAGCAGTACTTC.

The chain has TRBV3-1 (or the pseudogene TRBV3-2) and TRBJ1-6; 7 nucleotides agree with TRBD1. The CDR3 has 17 amino acids. The junction had 13 bases not matched to a gene; V was cut back by 4 bases and J by 7 bases. Germline V gene sequence: CDR1 LGHDT, CDR2 YNNKEL (reference sequence). The CDR3 region is CASSRQGGHLLNSPLHF. In DNA, the CDR3 is TGTGCCAGCAGCCGACAGGGTGGGCATCTCTTAAATTCACCCCTCCACTTT.

The chain joins TRBV7-2 to TRBJ1-6; D is unresolved. This CDR3 has 12 residues. The germline CDR1 and CDR2 sequences are SGHTA and FQGNSA. V lost 3 bases and J lost 8, with 5 bases in between. The CDR3 DNA is TGTGCCAGCAGCTTGGCGGATTCACCCCTCCACTTT. This sequence encodes CASSLADSPLHF.

The chain joins TRBV7-9 to TRBJ2-7; maybe TRBD2 (6 bases). Germline CDR1 and CDR2: SEHNR and FQNEAQ (reference sequence). The CDR3 is 14 amino acids. Trimming took off 1 base at V and 6 bases at J, with 13 bases between the two ends. The CDR3 reads CASSLVQGLGEQYF. The CDR3 nucleotides are TGTGCCAGCAGCTTAGTGCAGGGACTGGGCGAGCAGTACTTC.

The rearrangement uses TRBV11-1 and TRBJ1-3; D may be TRBD1 (5 bases). The CDR3 is made up of 15 amino acids. V lost 5 bases to trimming and J lost 0 bases, with 11 bases between them. CDR1 is SGHAT and CDR2 is FQDESV in the germline V gene (reference sequence). The CDR3, as DNA: TGTGCCAGCAGCCAGACCAGGGCCTCTGGAAACACCATATATTTT. Residues: CASSQTRASGNTIYF.

This clone has a single count. This rearrangement joins TRBV19 to TRBJ1-5; the D gene is possibly TRBD1 (6 bases). The CDR3 runs to 17 residues. Trimming took off 2 bases at V and 0 bases at J, with 14 bases between the two ends. Germline V gene data show CDR1 as LNHDA and CDR2 as SQIVND (reference sequence). The CDR3 nucleotides read TGTGCCAGTAGTATATCACAGGGCGTGTATAGCAATCAGCCCCAGCATTTT. Translation gives CASSISQGVYSNQPQHF.

The rearrangement uses TRBV11-3 and TRBJ2-2, with D tentatively TRBD2 (5 bases). The ends were cut back, 1 base at V and 0 bases at J, with 15 bases in the middle. The germline V gene encodes CDR1 SGHNT and CDR2 YENEEA. The CDR3 covers 18 residues. The CDR3 loop is CASSLGRQRTANTGELFF. CDR3 nucleotides: TGTGCCAGCAGCTTAGGTCGGCAGCGGACCGCGAACACCGGGGAGCTGTTTTTT.

The CDR3 here is CASSQGLYTGELFF. The CDR3 coding sequence is TGCGCCAGCAGCCAGGGACTCTACACCGGGGAGCTGTTTTTT. The chain has TRBV4-3 and TRBJ2-2, with D perhaps matching TRBD2 (6 bases). The CDR3 is made up of 14 amino acids. Germline V gene lookup returns CDR1 LGHNA and CDR2 YSLEER. The V gene lost 3 bases and the J gene lost 3 bases, with 8 bases spanning the gap.

J is TRBJ1-1 and V is TRBV2; D is perhaps TRBD1 (6 bases). The CDR3 is 13 residues long. Germline loops: CDR1 SNHLY, CDR2 FYNNEI. V was shortened by 6 bases and J by 2 bases, with 10 bases between the two germline ends. This chain's CDR3 is CASSTQGNTEAFF. The CDR3 DNA reads as TGTGCCAGCAGCACACAGGGAAACACTGAAGCTTTCTTT.

The rearrangement uses TRBV15 and TRBJ2-7; 8 bases are a match to TRBD1. This CDR3 contains 15 residues. CDR1 and CDR2 from the germline V gene are LNHNV and YYDKDF (reference sequence). The ends lost 1 base at V and 2 bases at J; junction bases unmatched: 4. The CDR3 sequence is CATSRGTGLAYEQYF. CDR3 nucleotides: TGTGCCACCAGCAGAGGGACAGGGTTGGCCTACGAGCAGTACTTC.

CDR3 nucleotide sequence: TGTGCCAGCAGCTTAGCGGGACAGGGGTTCGGACAGCCCCAGCATTTT. Encoded protein: CASSLAGQGFGQPQHF. This chain uses TRBV7-8 with TRBJ1-5, with 10 positions matching TRBD1. J lost 7 bases, V lost 0 bases, and 6 bases had no gene match. CDR1 and CDR2 from the germline V gene are SGHVS and FQNEAQ. CDR3 length: 16 residues.

The chain carries TRBV10-2 and TRBJ1-2; TRBD1 is a possible D gene (5 bases). The CDR3 runs 13 residues. The germline V gene encodes CDR1 WSHSY and CDR2 SAAADI. With 4 bases removed from V and 6 bases from J, the gap between germline ends came to 12 bases. The CDR3 region is CASSAGVIHGYTF. The CDR3 region has the DNA TGCGCCAGCAGTGCGGGGGTAATCCATGGCTACACCTTC.